Shown below are 3 T cell receptor beta chains from a single sample sequenced in a study of control samples from healthy donors and cancer patients. Clones were read by immunoSEQ multiplex PCR, and TCRdb kept only the in-frame ones, dropping some. Of 17,000 or so clones listed, about 86% are singletons. Sequencing was done on a sample of PBMCs. Receptors originate from a woman aged 70-85 years with colorectal cancer.

This CDR3 is CASSVGNSGGQETQYF. The DNA for the CDR3 is TGTGCCAGCAGCGTAGGAAATAGCGGGGGACAAGAGACCCAGTACTTC. V gene TRBV9 combines with J gene TRBJ2-5; 9 nucleotides align to TRBD2. The CDR3 is made up of 16 amino acids. V trimming: 0 bases; J trimming: 2 bases; junction bases outside the gene matches: 5. Germline values: CDR1 SGDLS, CDR2 YYNGEE.

The chain combines TRBV6-5 with TRBJ1-6; D unclear. Trimming cost V 6 bases and J 8 bases, with 8 bases left between them. The germline CDR1 and CDR2 sequences are MNHEY and SVGAGI. The CDR3 totals 12 residues. CDR3 coding DNA: TGTGCCAGCAGAGACGGGGATTCACCCCTCCACTTT. Translating it yields CASRDGDSPLHF.

The CDR3 loop is CASSLESGGEAFF. Here the CDR3 DNA reads TGTGCCAGCAGCTTAGAATCAGGCGGTGAAGCTTTCTTT. This chain joins TRBV7-9 and TRBJ1-1; no reliable D call. CDR1 SEHNR and CDR2 FQNEAQ come from the germline V gene (reference sequence). Trimming removed 1 base at V and 7 bases at J, with 10 bases between. This CDR3 is 13 amino acids long. Complete variable domain (other parts from reference TRBV7-9 and TRBJ1-1): DTGVSQNPRHKITKRGQNVTFRCDPISEHNRLYWYRQTLGQGPEFLTYFQNEAQLEKSRLLSDRFSAERPKGSFSTLEIQRTEQGDSAMYLCASSLESGGEAFFGQGTRLTVV.